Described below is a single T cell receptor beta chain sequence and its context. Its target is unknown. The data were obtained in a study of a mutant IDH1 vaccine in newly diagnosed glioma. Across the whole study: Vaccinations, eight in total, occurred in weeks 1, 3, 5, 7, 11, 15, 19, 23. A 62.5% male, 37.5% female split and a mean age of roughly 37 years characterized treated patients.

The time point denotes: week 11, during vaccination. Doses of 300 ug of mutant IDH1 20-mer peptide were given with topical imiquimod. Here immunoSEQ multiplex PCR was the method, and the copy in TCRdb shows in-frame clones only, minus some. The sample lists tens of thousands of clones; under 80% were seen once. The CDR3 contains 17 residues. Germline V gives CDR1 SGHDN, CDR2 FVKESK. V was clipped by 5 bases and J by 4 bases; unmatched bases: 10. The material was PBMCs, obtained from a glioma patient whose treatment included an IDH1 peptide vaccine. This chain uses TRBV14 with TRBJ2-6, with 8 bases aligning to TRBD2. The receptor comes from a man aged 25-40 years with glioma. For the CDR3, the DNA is TGTGCCAGCAGCTCCGGGACTAGTTTAGCCGGGGCCAACGTCCTGACTTTC. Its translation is CASSSGTSLAGANVLTF.